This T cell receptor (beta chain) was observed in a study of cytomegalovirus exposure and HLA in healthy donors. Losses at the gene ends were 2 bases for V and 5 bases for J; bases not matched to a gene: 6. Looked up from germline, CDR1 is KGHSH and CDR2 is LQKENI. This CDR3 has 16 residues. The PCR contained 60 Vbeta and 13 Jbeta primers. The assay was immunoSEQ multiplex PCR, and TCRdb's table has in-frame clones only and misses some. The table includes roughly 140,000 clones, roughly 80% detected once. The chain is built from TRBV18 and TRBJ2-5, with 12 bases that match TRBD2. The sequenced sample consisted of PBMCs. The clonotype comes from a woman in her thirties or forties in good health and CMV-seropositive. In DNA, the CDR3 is TGTGCCAGCTCACCATCGACTAGCGGGAGCCGGGAGACCCAGTACTTC. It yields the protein CASSPSTSGSRETQYF.